The 7 T cell receptor beta chains presented below share a single source sample, sequenced in a study of T-cell memory formation after mild COVID-19. TCRdb fed the 5' RACE reads into MiXCR, producing one record per CDR3 protein. The data hold roughly 150,000 distinct CDR3 sequences, with approximately 12% observed a single time. The sample consisted of PBMCs or a T cell subset sorted from them (not recorded which). The receptors come from a man in his late teens or twenties who had mild COVID-19 (a few samples of this study predate the infection). Cell type and time point are not known.

In this sample, this clonotype turned up many times. This chain links TRBV29-1 with TRBJ2-1; D could derive from TRBD1 or TRBD2 (5 bases each). V dropped 7 bases and J dropped 1 base, with 14 bases sitting between them. Germline CDR1 and CDR2: SQVTM and ANQGSEA. The CDR3 totals 14 residues. CDR3 sequence reads: CSGTGTPSYNEQFF. Here the CDR3 DNA reads TGCAGCGGAACCGGGACCCCGTCCTACAATGAGCAGTTCTTC.

There are a few counts of this clonotype. For the CDR3, the DNA is TGTGCCAGCAGCGATTCACCGACAGGCGATTATGAAAAACTGTTTTTT. Translated: CASSDSPTGDYEKLFF. This chain joins TRBV3-1 and TRBJ1-4; D is possibly TRBD1 (6 bases). V lost 5 bases and J lost 6, with 19 bases in between. This CDR3 is built from 16 residues. The germline CDR1 and CDR2 sequences are LGHDT and YNNKEL (reference sequence).

Written as DNA, the CDR3 is TGTGCCAGCAGCGTAGAACTAGCGGGGGGCGAGCAGTACGTC. Translation gives CASSVELAGGEQYV. The rearrangement joins TRBV9 to TRBJ2-7; TRBD2 matches at 12 bases. J gave up 6 bases and V 0 bases, and 1 base lay outside the gene matches. The germline V gene has CDR1 SGDLS and CDR2 YYNGEE. The CDR3 length is 14 residues.

The chain combines TRBV7-3 with TRBJ1-6; 8 bases agree with TRBD1. Germline V gene sequence: CDR1 SGHTA, CDR2 FQGTGA. This CDR3 spans 15 amino acids. V gave up 2 bases and J gave up 10 bases; unmatched junction bases: 7. The CDR3 spells CASSLGTGHASPLHF. In DNA form, the CDR3 reads TGTGCCAGCAGCTTAGGGACAGGCCATGCCTCACCCCTCCACTTT.

The gene calls are TRBV27 and TRBJ1-2; D perhaps matches TRBD1 (6 bases). The CDR3 length is 13 residues. V was cut by 8 bases and J by 7 bases, with 17 bases left in between. CDR1 is MNHEY, CDR2 SMNVEV, per germline (reference sequence). The CDR3 bases are TGTGCCAGCGGTAAGCGGGACACTGCTGGCTACACCTTC. Translated, it gives CASGKRDTAGYTF.

On this clonotype itself: One end of the junction does not line up with germline, which may come from a read error. The rearrangement links TRBV7-9 to TRBJ2-5; D unresolved. The length of the CDR3 is 11 residues. CDR1 is SEHNR, CDR2 FQNEAQ, per germline (reference sequence). CDR3 bases: TGTGCCAGCAGCTCGCAAGATACCCAGTACTTC. Translated: CASSSQDTQYF.

The rearrangement links TRBV28 to TRBJ2-1; D unresolved. Germline-derived CDR1 and CDR2 are MDHEN and SYDVKM. V lost 2 bases and J 5 bases, leaving 4 bases between the germline ends. This CDR3 has 12 residues. CDR3 sequence (DNA): TGTGCCAGCAGTTTACCCCACAATGAGCAGTTCTTC. Protein sequence: CASSLPHNEQFF.